A single sample gave rise to the 8 T cell receptor beta chains below, sequenced in a study of PD-1 blockade in classical Hodgkin lymphoma. The sample's time point: newly diagnosed, previously untreated cHL patient sample. TCRdb keeps only in-frame clones here, not all; method: immunoSEQ multiplex PCR. This table has 70,000 or so clones, about 93% appearing once. Sequencing was performed on peripheral blood mononuclear cells (PBMCs). These TCRs come from a human donor with classical Hodgkin lymphoma.

This clone was detected once. The chain has TRBV14 and TRBJ1-2; no clear D gene. This CDR3 has 15 residues. The V end lost 0 bases, the J end lost 2 bases, and 10 bases lay between the germline ends. Germline lookup yields CDR1 SGHDN and CDR2 FVKESK. CDR3 DNA sequence: TGTGCCAGCAGCCAAGATAACGGTTACAACTATGGCTACACCTTC. Translated, it gives CASSQDNGYNYGYTF.

The chain joins TRBV6-6 to TRBJ1-1; D is ambiguous. V gave up 0 bases and J gave up 6 bases, with 11 bases separating them. Germline V gene sequence: CDR1 MNHNY, CDR2 SVGAGI (reference sequence). The CDR3 extends over 14 amino acids. The CDR3 is CASSYSPIRAEAFF. The CDR3 nucleotides are TGTGCCAGCAGTTACTCCCCTATTCGAGCTGAAGCTTTCTTT.

The rearrangement joins TRBV19 to TRBJ2-7; 11 bases line up with TRBD2. The CDR3 spans 13 residues. Germline lookup yields CDR1 LNHDA and CDR2 SQIVND (reference sequence). Losses at the gene ends were 9 bases for V and 1 base for J; bases not matched to a gene: 2. In DNA form, the CDR3 reads TGTGCCAGCCGACTAGCGGGATCCTACGAGCAGTACTTC. It specifies CASRLAGSYEQYF.

The chain combines TRBV5-4 with TRBJ1-1; TRBD1 matches at 7 bases. Trimming cost V 4 bases and J 5 bases; bases outside gene matches: 14. Germline V gives CDR1 SGHNT, CDR2 YYREEE (reference sequence). CDR3 length equals 16 residues. Here the CDR3 reads CASSDTKTGQKTEAFF. CDR3 coding DNA: TGTGCCAGCAGCGACACTAAGACAGGGCAAAAGACTGAAGCTTTCTTT.

J is TRBJ2-5 and V is TRBV28; a weak D match, TRBD1 (6 bases). Looked up from germline, CDR1 is MDHEN and CDR2 is SYDVKM. The CDR3 covers 18 residues. Deletions cut 3 bases from V and 3 bases from J, with 23 bases between. CDR3 in amino acids: CASSFMQGTEWGKETQYF. As DNA, the CDR3 is TGTGCCAGCAGTTTTATGCAGGGGACGGAGTGGGGAAAAGAGACCCAGTACTTC.

J is TRBJ1-5 and V is TRBV7-2, with unresolved D. V was cut by 0 bases and J by 1 base, with 10 bases left in between. The length of the CDR3 is 16 residues. Germline lookup yields CDR1 SGHTA and CDR2 FQGNSA. CDR3 DNA sequence: TGTGCCAGCAGCTTAGCGACGTTATACAGCAATCAGCCCCAGCATTTT. Translating it yields CASSLATLYSNQPQHF.

This chain connects TRBV6-4 to TRBJ1-1; D is unclear. Trimming removed 4 bases from V and 3 bases from J, with 18 bases in between. In germline, CDR1 is MRHNA, CDR2 SNTAGT. The CDR3 is 16 amino acids. The CDR3 here is CASSGVQRKNHTEAFF. Written as DNA, the CDR3 is TGTGCCAGCAGTGGGGTCCAGAGGAAAAATCACACTGAAGCTTTCTTT.

V is TRBV10-2 and J is TRBJ1-1; no clear D gene. This CDR3 contains 12 residues. The V end lost 0 bases, the J end lost 7 bases, and 6 bases lay between the germline ends. Germline assignment: CDR1 WSHSY and CDR2 SAAADI. Here the CDR3 reads CASSESSIEAFF. CDR3 DNA sequence: TGCGCCAGCAGTGAGTCGAGCATTGAAGCTTTCTTT.